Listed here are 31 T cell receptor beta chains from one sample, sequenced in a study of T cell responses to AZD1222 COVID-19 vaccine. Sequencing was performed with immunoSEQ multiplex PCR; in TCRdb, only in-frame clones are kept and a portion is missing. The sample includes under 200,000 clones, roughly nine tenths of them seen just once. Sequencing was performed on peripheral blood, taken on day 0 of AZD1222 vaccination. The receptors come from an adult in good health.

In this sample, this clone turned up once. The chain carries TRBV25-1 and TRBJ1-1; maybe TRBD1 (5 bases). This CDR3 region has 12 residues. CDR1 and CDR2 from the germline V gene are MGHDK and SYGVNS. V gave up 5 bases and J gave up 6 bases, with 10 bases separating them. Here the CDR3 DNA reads TGTGCCAGCAGTATCTTAGGGGCTGAAGCTTTCTTT. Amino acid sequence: CASSILGAEAFF.

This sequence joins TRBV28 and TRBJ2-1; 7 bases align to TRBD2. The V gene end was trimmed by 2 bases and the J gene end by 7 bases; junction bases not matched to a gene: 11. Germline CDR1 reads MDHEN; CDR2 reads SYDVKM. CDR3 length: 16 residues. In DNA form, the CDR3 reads TGTGCCAGCAGTTTAGCCCGGGGGGAGTTGAATAATGAGCAGTTCTTC. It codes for CASSLARGELNNEQFF.

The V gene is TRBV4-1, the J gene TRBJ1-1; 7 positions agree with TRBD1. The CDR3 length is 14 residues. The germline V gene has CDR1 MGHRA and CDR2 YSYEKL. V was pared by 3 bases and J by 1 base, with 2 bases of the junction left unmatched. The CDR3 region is CASSHPGGNTEAFF. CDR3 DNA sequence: TGCGCCAGCAGCCACCCAGGGGGGAACACTGAAGCTTTCTTT.

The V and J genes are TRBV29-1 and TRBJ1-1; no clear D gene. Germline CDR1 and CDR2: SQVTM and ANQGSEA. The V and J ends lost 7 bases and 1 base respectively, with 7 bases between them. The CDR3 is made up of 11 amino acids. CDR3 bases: TGCAGCGCTGGACGGAACACTGAAGCTTTCTTT. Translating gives CSAGRNTEAFF.

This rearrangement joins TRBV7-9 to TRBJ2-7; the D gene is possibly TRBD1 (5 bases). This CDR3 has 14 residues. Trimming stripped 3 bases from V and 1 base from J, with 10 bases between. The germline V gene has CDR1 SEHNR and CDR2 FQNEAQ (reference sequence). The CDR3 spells CASSFLDSSYEQYF. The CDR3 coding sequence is TGTGCCAGCAGCTTTCTCGACAGTTCCTACGAGCAGTACTTC.

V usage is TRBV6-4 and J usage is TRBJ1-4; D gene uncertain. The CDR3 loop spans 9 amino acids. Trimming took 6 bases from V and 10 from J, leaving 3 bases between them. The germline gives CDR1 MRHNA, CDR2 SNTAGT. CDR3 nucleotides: TGTGCCAGCAGGGGAAAACTGTTTTTT. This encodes CASRGKLFF.

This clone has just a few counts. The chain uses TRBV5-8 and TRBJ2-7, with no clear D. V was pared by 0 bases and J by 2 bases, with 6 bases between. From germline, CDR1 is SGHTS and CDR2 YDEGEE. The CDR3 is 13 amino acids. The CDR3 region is CASSLGRAYEQYF. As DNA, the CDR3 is TGTGCCAGCAGCTTGGGCAGAGCCTACGAGCAGTACTTC.

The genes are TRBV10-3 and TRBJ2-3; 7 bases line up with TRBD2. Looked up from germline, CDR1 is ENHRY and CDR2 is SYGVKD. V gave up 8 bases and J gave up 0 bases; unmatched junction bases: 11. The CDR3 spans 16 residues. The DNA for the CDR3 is TGTGCCATCCAACTCGGGCTAGCGGCTAGCACAGATACGCAGTATTTT. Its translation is CAIQLGLAASTDTQYF.

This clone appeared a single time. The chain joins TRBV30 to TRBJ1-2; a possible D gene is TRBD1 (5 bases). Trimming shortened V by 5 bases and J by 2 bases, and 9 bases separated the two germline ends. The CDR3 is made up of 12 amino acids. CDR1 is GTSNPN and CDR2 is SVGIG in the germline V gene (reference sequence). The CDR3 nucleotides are TGTGCCTGGTCACGGGGGAACTATGGCTACACCTTC. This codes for CAWSRGNYGYTF.

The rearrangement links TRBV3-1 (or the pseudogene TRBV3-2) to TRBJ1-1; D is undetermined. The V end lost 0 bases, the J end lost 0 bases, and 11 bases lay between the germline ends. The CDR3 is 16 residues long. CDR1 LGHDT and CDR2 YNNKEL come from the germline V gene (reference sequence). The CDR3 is CASSQDPSYMNTEAFF. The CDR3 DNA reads TGTGCCAGCAGCCAAGATCCTTCCTACATGAACACTGAAGCTTTCTTT.

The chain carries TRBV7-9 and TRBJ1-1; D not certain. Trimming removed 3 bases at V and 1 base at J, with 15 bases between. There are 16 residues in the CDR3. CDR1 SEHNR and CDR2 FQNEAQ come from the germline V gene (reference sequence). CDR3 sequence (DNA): TGTGCCAGCAGCTTCGGGCGGGTTTTGAAGAACACTGAAGCTTTCTTT. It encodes CASSFGRVLKNTEAFF.

The DNA for the CDR3 is TGTGCCAGCAGCTTGGGAGGGGATGGCTACACCTTC. It is translated as CASSLGGDGYTF. The V and J genes are TRBV5-4 and TRBJ1-2; a weak D match, TRBD1 (5 bases). This CDR3 has 12 residues. Trimming pared 0 bases from V and 6 bases from J, leaving 6 bases between. From germline, CDR1 is SGHNT and CDR2 YYREEE (reference sequence).

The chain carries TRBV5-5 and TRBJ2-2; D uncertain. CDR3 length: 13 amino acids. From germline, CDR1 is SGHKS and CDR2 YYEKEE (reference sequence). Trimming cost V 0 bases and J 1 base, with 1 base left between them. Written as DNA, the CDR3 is TGTGCCAGCAGCTTGGGGAACACCGGGGAGCTGTTTTTT. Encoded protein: CASSLGNTGELFF.

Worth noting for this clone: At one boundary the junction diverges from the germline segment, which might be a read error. The DNA for the CDR3 is TGTGCCAGCAGCCCCAGGACAGCGTACTACGGCTACACCTTC. Translated: CASSPRTAYYGYTF. The chain employs TRBV3-1 (or the pseudogene TRBV3-2) and TRBJ1-2, with D perhaps matching TRBD1 (6 bases). From germline, CDR1 is LGHDT and CDR2 YNNKEL (reference sequence). The CDR3 is made up of 14 amino acids.

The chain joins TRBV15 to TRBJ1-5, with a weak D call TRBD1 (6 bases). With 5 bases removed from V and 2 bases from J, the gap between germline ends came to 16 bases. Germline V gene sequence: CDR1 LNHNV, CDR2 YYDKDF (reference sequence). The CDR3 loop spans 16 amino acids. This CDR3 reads CATSAGAGVGNQPQHF. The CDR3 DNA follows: TGTGCCACCAGCGCCGGGGCAGGGGTGGGCAATCAGCCCCAGCATTTT.

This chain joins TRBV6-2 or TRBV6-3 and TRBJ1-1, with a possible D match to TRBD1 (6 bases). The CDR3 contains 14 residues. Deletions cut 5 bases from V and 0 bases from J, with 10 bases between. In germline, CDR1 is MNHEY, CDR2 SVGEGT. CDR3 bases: TGTGCCAGCAGTGGGGGGGCAATGAACACTGAAGCTTTCTTT. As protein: CASSGGAMNTEAFF.

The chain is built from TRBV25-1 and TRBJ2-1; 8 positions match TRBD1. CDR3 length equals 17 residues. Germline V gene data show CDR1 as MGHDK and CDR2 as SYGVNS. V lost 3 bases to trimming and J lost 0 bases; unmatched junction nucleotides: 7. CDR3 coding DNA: TGTGCCAGCAGTGACCCTGACAGGGGACGCTCCTACAATGAGCAGTTCTTC. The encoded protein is CASSDPDRGRSYNEQFF.

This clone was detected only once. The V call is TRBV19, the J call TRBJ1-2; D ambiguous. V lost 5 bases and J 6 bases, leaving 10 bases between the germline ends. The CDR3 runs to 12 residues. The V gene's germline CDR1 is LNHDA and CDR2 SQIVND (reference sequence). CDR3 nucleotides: TGTGCCAGTAGTGTGGCACATGATGGCTACACCTTC. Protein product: CASSVAHDGYTF.

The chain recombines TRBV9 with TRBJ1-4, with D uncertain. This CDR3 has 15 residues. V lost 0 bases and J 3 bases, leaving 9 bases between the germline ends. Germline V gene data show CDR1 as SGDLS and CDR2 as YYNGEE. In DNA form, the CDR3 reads TGTGCCAGCAGCGTAGAAGGGTCAGCTAATGAAAAACTGTTTTTT. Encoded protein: CASSVEGSANEKLFF.

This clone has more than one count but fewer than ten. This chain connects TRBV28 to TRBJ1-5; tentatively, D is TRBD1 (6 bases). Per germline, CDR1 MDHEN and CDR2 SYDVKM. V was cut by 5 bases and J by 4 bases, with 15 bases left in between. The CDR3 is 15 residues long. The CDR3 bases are TGTGCCAGCAGTCAACCCTATCAGGGGAATCAGCCCCAGCATTTT. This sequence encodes CASSQPYQGNQPQHF.

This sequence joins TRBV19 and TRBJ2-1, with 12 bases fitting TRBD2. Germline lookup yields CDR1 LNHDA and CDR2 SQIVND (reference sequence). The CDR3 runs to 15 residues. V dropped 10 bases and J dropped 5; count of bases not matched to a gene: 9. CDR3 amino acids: CATRTSGKQDNEQFF. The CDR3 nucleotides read TGTGCCACTAGGACTAGCGGGAAACAGGACAATGAGCAGTTCTTC.

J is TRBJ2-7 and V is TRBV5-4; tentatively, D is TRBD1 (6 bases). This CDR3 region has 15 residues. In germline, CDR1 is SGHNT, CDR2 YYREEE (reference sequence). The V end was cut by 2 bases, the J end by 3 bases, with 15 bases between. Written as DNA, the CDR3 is TGTGCCAGCAGCTTTAGGGGGACAAGACTCTACGAGCAGTACTTC. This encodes CASSFRGTRLYEQYF.

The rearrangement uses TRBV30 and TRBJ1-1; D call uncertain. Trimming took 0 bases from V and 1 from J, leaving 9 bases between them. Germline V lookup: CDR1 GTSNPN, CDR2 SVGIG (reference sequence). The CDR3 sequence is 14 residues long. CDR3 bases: TGTGCCTGGAGTGTAGGGCCGGGGAACACTGAAGCTTTCTTT. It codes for CAWSVGPGNTEAFF.

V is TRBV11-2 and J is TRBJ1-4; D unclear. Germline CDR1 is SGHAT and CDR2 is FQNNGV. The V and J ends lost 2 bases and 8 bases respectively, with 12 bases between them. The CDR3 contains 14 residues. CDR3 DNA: TGTGCCAGCAGCTTACTACCGGAAGGGGAAAAACTGTTTTTT. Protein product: CASSLLPEGEKLFF.

CDR3 sequence (DNA): TGTGCCAGCAGTGACGCGTACAATGAGCAGTTCTTC. It translates to CASSDAYNEQFF. The rearrangement uses TRBV2 and TRBJ2-1; D unresolved. The CDR3 loop spans 12 amino acids. Trimming removed 3 bases at V and 4 bases at J, with 4 bases between. Germline V gene sequence: CDR1 SNHLY, CDR2 FYNNEI.

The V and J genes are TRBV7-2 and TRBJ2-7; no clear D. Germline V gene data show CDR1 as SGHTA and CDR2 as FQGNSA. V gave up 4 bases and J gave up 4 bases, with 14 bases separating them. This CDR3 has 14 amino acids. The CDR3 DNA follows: TGTGCCAGCAGCTACCGATTTAACAGATACGAGCAGTACTTC. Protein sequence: CASSYRFNRYEQYF.

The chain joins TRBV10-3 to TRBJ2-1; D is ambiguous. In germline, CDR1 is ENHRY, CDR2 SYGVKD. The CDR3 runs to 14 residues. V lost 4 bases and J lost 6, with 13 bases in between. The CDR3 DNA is TGTGCCATCAGTGGGGTGGGATATGGCAATGAGCAGTTCTTC. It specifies CAISGVGYGNEQFF.

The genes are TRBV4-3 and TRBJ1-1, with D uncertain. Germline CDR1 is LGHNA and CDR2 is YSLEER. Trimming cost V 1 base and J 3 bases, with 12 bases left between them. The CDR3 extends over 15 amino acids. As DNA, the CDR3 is TGCGCCAGCAGCCAAGGGAACACAGCATACACTGAAGCTTTCTTT. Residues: CASSQGNTAYTEAFF.

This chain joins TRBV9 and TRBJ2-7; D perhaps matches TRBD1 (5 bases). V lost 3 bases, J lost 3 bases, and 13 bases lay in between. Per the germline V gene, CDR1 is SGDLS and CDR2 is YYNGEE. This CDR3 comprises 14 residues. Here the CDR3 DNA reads TGTGCCAGCAGCGCCACAATCGACAGCTACGAGCAGTACTTC. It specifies CASSATIDSYEQYF.

CDR3 coding DNA: TGTGCCAGCAGCTTTTACATGGGGCAGGGCGGAGAAGAGACCCAGTACTTC. Protein sequence: CASSFYMGQGGEETQYF. The chain has TRBV5-6 and TRBJ2-5; TRBD1 might be the D (5 bases). This CDR3 has 17 residues. Germline-derived CDR1 and CDR2 are SGHDT and YYEEEE. Trimming pared 2 bases from V and 3 bases from J, leaving 20 bases between.

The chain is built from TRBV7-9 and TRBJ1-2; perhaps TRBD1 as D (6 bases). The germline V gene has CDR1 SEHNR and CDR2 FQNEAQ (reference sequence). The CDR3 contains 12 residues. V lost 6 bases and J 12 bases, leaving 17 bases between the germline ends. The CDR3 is CASSFDRLDDTF. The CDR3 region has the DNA TGTGCCAGCAGTTTCGACAGGCTGGACGACACCTTC.